Listed below are T cell receptor beta chains from one sample, sequenced in a study of OX40 agonist ivuxolimab in advanced cancers. Some clones are missing from TCRdb's copy, which holds only in-frame ones; the method was immunoSEQ multiplex PCR. The sample contains about 27,000 clones, 82% of which appear only once. The sequencing used CD4+ or CD8+ T cells sorted from blood, collected in a trial of the OX40 agonist ivuxolimab. The receptors were sampled from an adult with an advanced solid tumor such as melanoma, head and neck, liver or kidney cancer. CDR3s include the opening cysteine and the closing phenylalanine or tryptophan. Fields, in order: V gene, clone size, CDR3 protein. Rows may omit the clone size; those that give it use once, few, many or a size class.

V gene: TRBV7-9
clone size: .
CDR3 protein: CASSPEGFLGETQYF

V gene: TRBV19
clone size: .
CDR3 protein: CASSPRDTGWRGLHEQYF

V gene: TRBV15
clone size: .
CDR3 protein: CATSRGQGAGEKLFF

V gene: TRBV11-2
clone size: .
CDR3 protein: CASSFGTASYEQYF

V gene: TRBV19
clone size: .
CDR3 protein: CASSIATGYGYTF

V gene: TRBV4-1
clone size: .
CDR3 protein: CASSQKAAVDSNQPQHF

V gene: TRBV6-1
clone size: .
CDR3 protein: CASSETGMNTEAFF

V gene: TRBV20-1
clone size: .
CDR3 protein: CSARDDGELFF

V gene: TRBV5-1
clone size: .
CDR3 protein: CASSSLAGSYNEQFF

V gene: TRBV7-8
clone size: .
CDR3 protein: CASRSGSVPNEQFF

V gene: TRBV27
clone size: .
CDR3 protein: CASSLSGGVYEQYF

V gene: TRBV30
clone size: few
CDR3 protein: CAWSVLGVTEAFF

V gene: TRBV20-1
clone size: .
CDR3 protein: CSASSGETQYF

V gene: TRBV28
clone size: .
CDR3 protein: CASSPPGQGWLDTQYF

V gene: TRBV28
clone size: medium-sized
CDR3 protein: CASTRGPSGNQPQHF

V gene: TRBV4-2
clone size: .
CDR3 protein: CASSHPGGGTEAFF

V gene: TRBV27
clone size: .
CDR3 protein: CASSFASANQPQHF

V gene: TRBV29-1
clone size: .
CDR3 protein: CSVVTSGGAGRGNEQFF

V gene: TRBV6-1
clone size: .
CDR3 protein: CASSEGTGAYEQYF

V gene: TRBV28
clone size: .
CDR3 protein: CASNRGVNTEAFF

V gene: TRBV6-5
clone size: .
CDR3 protein: CASSYGRVGEKLFF

V gene: TRBV7-3
clone size: .
CDR3 protein: CASSHRGGSDTQYF

V gene: TRBV29-1
clone size: .
CDR3 protein: CSVGRGLNTEAFF

V gene: TRBV2
clone size: .
CDR3 protein: CASSEASAASYEQYF

V gene: TRBV28
clone size: .
CDR3 protein: CASSLPTGVYNEQFF

V gene: TRBV30
clone size: .
CDR3 protein: CAWSVDAGTGELFF

V gene: TRBV19
clone size: .
CDR3 protein: CASSISGRTYEQYF

V gene: TRBV15
clone size: .
CDR3 protein: CATSRGAGFYNEQFF

V gene: TRBV28
clone size: .
CDR3 protein: CASSPDVGDTEAFF

V gene: TRBV7-9
clone size: .
CDR3 protein: CASSPRQGMAGNTIYF

V gene: TRBV27
clone size: .
CDR3 protein: CASSLTVSGLSYNEQFF

V gene: TRBV27
clone size: .
CDR3 protein: CASSFRTGGRETQYF

V gene: TRBV9
clone size: once
CDR3 protein: CASSMDRGYGYTF

V gene: TRBV4-1
clone size: once
CDR3 protein: CASSQTGGGAGTDTQYF

V gene: TRBV4-1
clone size: many
CDR3 protein: CASSRYGTGNEKLFF

V gene: TRBV13
clone size: .
CDR3 protein: CASSQGGGSNQPQHF

V gene: TRBV6-4
clone size: few
CDR3 protein: CASSDSGENNEQFF

V gene: TRBV11-2
clone size: .
CDR3 protein: CASSSEGTDTQYF

V gene: TRBV28
clone size: few
CDR3 protein: CASSITSGRDASTDTQYF

V gene: TRBV5-6
clone size: once
CDR3 protein: CASSLQASYEQYF

V gene: TRBV27
clone size: .
CDR3 protein: CASTPKPRGRQYF

V gene: TRBV4-3
clone size: .
CDR3 protein: CASSHGQGWDEQFF

V gene: TRBV11-1
clone size: .
CDR3 protein: CASSRTGNNSPLHF

V gene: TRBV2
clone size: .
CDR3 protein: CAISGTSGRWSSYEQYF

V gene: TRBV5-6
clone size: .
CDR3 protein: CASSPPRVAGRTQYF

V gene: TRBV5-1
clone size: .
CDR3 protein: CASSSWTGTNEKLFF

V gene: TRBV13
clone size: .
CDR3 protein: CASSPRGSGGPDTQYF

V gene: TRBV5-1
clone size: .
CDR3 protein: CASSLIPSWTGGFGGYTF

V gene: TRBV9
clone size: .
CDR3 protein: CASSDYFERGSLDTQYF

V gene: TRBV4-1
clone size: .
CDR3 protein: CASSPAGMLEAFF